This T cell receptor (beta chain) was profiled in a study of T-cell memory formation after mild COVID-19. Overall study context: For the most part, TCR clusters were specific to one donor.

Study results and limitations: Researchers found some responding clones in pre-infection memory, a sign that cross-reactive memory joined.

TCRdb reprocessed the 5' RACE reads via MiXCR and lists one record per CDR3 protein. This sample has 170,000 or so distinct CDR3 sequences, with 20% to 25% found just once. This CDR3 contains 13 residues. Germline V CDR1 and CDR2: SGHNT, YYREEE (reference sequence). Deletions cut 4 bases from V and 2 bases from J, with 10 bases between. This clonotype has more than one count but fewer than ten. What it binds is unknown. This TCR came from an adult woman who had mild COVID-19 (a few samples of this study predate the infection). Cell type and time point are not known. The chain couples TRBV5-4 to TRBJ2-7; D possibly uses TRBD1 or TRBD2 (5 bases each). The sample taken for sequencing was PBMCs or a T cell subset sorted from them (not recorded which). Here the CDR3 DNA reads TGTGCCAGCAGCGTCCGGGACGCCTACGAGCAGTACTTC. Protein sequence: CASSVRDAYEQYF.